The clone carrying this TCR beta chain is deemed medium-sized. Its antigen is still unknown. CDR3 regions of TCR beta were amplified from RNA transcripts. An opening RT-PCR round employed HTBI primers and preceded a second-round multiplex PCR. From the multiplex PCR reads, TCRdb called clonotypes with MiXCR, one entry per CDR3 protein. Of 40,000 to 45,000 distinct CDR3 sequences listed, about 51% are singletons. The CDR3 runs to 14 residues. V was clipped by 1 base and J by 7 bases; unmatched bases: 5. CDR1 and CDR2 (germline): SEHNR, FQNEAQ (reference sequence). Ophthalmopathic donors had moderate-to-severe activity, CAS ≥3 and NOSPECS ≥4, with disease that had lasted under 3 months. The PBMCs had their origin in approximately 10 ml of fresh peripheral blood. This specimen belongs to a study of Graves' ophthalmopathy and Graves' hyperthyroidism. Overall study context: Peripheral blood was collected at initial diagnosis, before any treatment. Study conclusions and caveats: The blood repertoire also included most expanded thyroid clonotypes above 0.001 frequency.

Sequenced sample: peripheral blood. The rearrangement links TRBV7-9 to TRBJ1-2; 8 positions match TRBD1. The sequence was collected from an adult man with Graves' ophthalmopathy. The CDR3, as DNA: TGTGCCAGCAGCTTAGATTCAGGGGGCCTTGGCTACACCTTC. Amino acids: CASSLDSGGLGYTF.